Listed below are T cell receptor beta chains from one sample, sequenced in a study of beta chain features in type 1 diabetes. Sequencing was performed with immunoSEQ multiplex PCR; in TCRdb, only in-frame clones are kept and a portion is missing. Of 900,000 or so clones in the sample, around a sixth were seen once. What was sequenced was naive CD4+ T cells from blood. The receptors shown here come from a woman under 30 in good health. CDR3s include the opening cysteine and the closing phenylalanine or tryptophan. The D gene is left open where the match is weak. Expanded clones are given a class, and other clones once, few, many or no size at all.

CDR3nt: TGTGCCGCTAGCGGGAGGGCCCTCACCGGGGAGCTGTTTTTT
CDR3aa: CAASGRALTGELFF
d_gene: TRBD2
j_gene: TRBJ2-2
abundance: few
v_gene: TRBV10-3

CDR3nt: TGTGCCAGCAGTTCCGCGGGCTCTGGAAACACCATATATTTT
CDR3aa: CASSSAGSGNTIYF
d_gene: -
j_gene: TRBJ1-3
abundance: -
v_gene: TRBV28

CDR3nt: TGTGCTAGTGGCTTCGGCCCAATAGATACGCAGTATTTT
CDR3aa: CASGFGPIDTQYF
d_gene: -
j_gene: TRBJ2-3
abundance: few
v_gene: TRBV12-5

CDR3nt: TGTGCCAGCAGCCATGGTCGACTAGCGGATACGCAGTATTTT
CDR3aa: CASSHGRLADTQYF
d_gene: TRBD2
j_gene: TRBJ2-3
abundance: few
v_gene: TRBV14

CDR3nt: TGTGCCATCAGTGTGGACCCCTCAAAAGAGACCCAGTACTTC
CDR3aa: CAISVDPSKETQYF
d_gene: -
j_gene: TRBJ2-5
abundance: -
v_gene: TRBV10-3

CDR3nt: TGTGCCAGCAGCTTAGCCCAGAACACCGGGGAGCTGTTTTTT
CDR3aa: CASSLAQNTGELFF
d_gene: -
j_gene: TRBJ2-2
abundance: -
v_gene: TRBV11-3

CDR3nt: TGTGCCAGCAGCTCGTCAGGGTTGGGGAATGAGCAGTTCTTC
CDR3aa: CASSSSGLGNEQFF
d_gene: -
j_gene: TRBJ2-1
abundance: -
v_gene: TRBV7-9

CDR3nt: TGTGCCAGCAGCTTAAAATCCCCCGGAAGGGGCGCTGGGGCCAACGTCCTGACTTTC
CDR3aa: CASSLKSPGRGAGANVLTF
d_gene: -
j_gene: TRBJ2-6
abundance: -
v_gene: TRBV7-2

CDR3nt: TGTGCCAGCAGCCCAGGGTCCTCCTACAATGAGCAGTTCTTC
CDR3aa: CASSPGSSYNEQFF
d_gene: -
j_gene: TRBJ2-1
abundance: -
v_gene: TRBV28

CDR3nt: TGTGCCAGCAGCTTAATACCTTTCAATGAGCAGTTCTTC
CDR3aa: CASSLIPFNEQFF
d_gene: -
j_gene: TRBJ2-1
abundance: few
v_gene: TRBV7-2

CDR3nt: TGTGCCAGCAGCCAAGTCGGGGGTTCCGGGGCCAACGTCCTGACTTTC
CDR3aa: CASSQVGGSGANVLTF
d_gene: -
j_gene: TRBJ2-6
abundance: few
v_gene: TRBV4-2

CDR3nt: TGCGCCAGCGGGATAGCGTTCGCGAACACCGGGGAGCTGTTTTTT
CDR3aa: CASGIAFANTGELFF
d_gene: -
j_gene: TRBJ2-2
abundance: -
v_gene: TRBV5-1

CDR3nt: TGTGCCAGCAGTTTGCTGCCATTGGGGGCCGACGAGCAGTACTTC
CDR3aa: CASSLLPLGADEQYF
d_gene: -
j_gene: TRBJ2-7
abundance: -
v_gene: TRBV28

CDR3nt: TGTGCCAGCAGTTCCACCATCGTGGGGTACTTC
CDR3aa: CASSSTIVGYF
d_gene: -
j_gene: TRBJ2-4
abundance: -
v_gene: TRBV2

CDR3nt: TGTGCCATCAGTGCTCGGACAGACGAGCAGTACTTC
CDR3aa: CAISARTDEQYF
d_gene: -
j_gene: TRBJ2-7
abundance: -
v_gene: TRBV10-3

CDR3nt: TGTGCCAGCAGTGGGACTTCCTACGAGCAGTACTTC
CDR3aa: CASSGTSYEQYF
d_gene: -
j_gene: TRBJ2-7
abundance: -
v_gene: TRBV6-4

CDR3nt: TGTGCCAGCAGTCCGGGACAGGGGCCCACTAACTATGGCTACACCTTC
CDR3aa: CASSPGQGPTNYGYTF
d_gene: TRBD1
j_gene: TRBJ1-2
abundance: few
v_gene: TRBV4-2

CDR3nt: TGTGCCAGCAGCCATGGCTCCCGGGCTAGCGGGGGAGATACGCAGTATTTT
CDR3aa: CASSHGSRASGGDTQYF
d_gene: TRBD2
j_gene: TRBJ2-3
abundance: few
v_gene: TRBV4-2

CDR3nt: TGTGCCAGCAGCTATACCCGCACAGATACGCAGTATTTT
CDR3aa: CASSYTRTDTQYF
d_gene: -
j_gene: TRBJ2-3
abundance: -
v_gene: TRBV7-2

CDR3nt: TGTGCCAGCGTACAGACGCCGACTAACTATGGCTACACCTTC
CDR3aa: CASVQTPTNYGYTF
d_gene: -
j_gene: TRBJ1-2
abundance: -
v_gene: TRBV28

CDR3nt: TGTGCCAGCAAGGGGCAGGGACAAAACACTGAAGCTTTCTTT
CDR3aa: CASKGQGQNTEAFF
d_gene: -
j_gene: TRBJ1-1
abundance: -
v_gene: TRBV6-1

CDR3nt: TGTGCCAGCGAAAGGAGTCAGAACTATGGCTACACCTTC
CDR3aa: CASERSQNYGYTF
d_gene: -
j_gene: TRBJ1-2
abundance: -
v_gene: TRBV6-1

CDR3nt: TGTGCCAGTAGAATACAGGGCTCTTTGAACACTGAAGCTTTCTTT
CDR3aa: CASRIQGSLNTEAFF
d_gene: -
j_gene: TRBJ1-1
abundance: -
v_gene: TRBV19

CDR3nt: TGTGCCAGCAGCCCTTTCGTAGCTAACTATGGCTACACCTTC
CDR3aa: CASSPFVANYGYTF
d_gene: -
j_gene: TRBJ1-2
abundance: -
v_gene: TRBV7-9

CDR3nt: TGTGCCAGCAGCTTAGCGGGACTGGGACAGACAGATACGCAGTATTTT
CDR3aa: CASSLAGLGQTDTQYF
d_gene: -
j_gene: TRBJ2-3
abundance: few
v_gene: TRBV7-3

CDR3nt: TGTGCCAGCATCTCCAGTGGACTAGCGGGAGGTACGCAGTATTTT
CDR3aa: CASISSGLAGGTQYF
d_gene: TRBD2
j_gene: TRBJ2-3
abundance: -
v_gene: TRBV7-2

CDR3nt: TGTGCCAGCAGTCCAATGAGTAGCACAGATACGCAGTATTTT
CDR3aa: CASSPMSSTDTQYF
d_gene: -
j_gene: TRBJ2-3
abundance: few
v_gene: TRBV2

CDR3nt: TGTGCCAGCAACCTAGCCTCGACCGGCTCCTACAATGAGCAGTTCTTC
CDR3aa: CASNLASTGSYNEQFF
d_gene: -
j_gene: TRBJ2-1
abundance: few
v_gene: TRBV7-2

CDR3nt: TGCGCCAGCAGCCAAAATCGGGGGTCCTACAATGAGCAGTTCTTC
CDR3aa: CASSQNRGSYNEQFF
d_gene: -
j_gene: TRBJ2-1
abundance: -
v_gene: TRBV4-1

CDR3nt: TGTGCCAGCACCCCTCGGGCCGCCAGGGCCTACGAGCAGTACTTC
CDR3aa: CASTPRAARAYEQYF
d_gene: -
j_gene: TRBJ2-7
abundance: few
v_gene: TRBV5-6

CDR3nt: TGTGCAGGCGGGGACAAGAGCTCCTACGAGCAGTACTTC
CDR3aa: CAGGDKSSYEQYF
d_gene: -
j_gene: TRBJ2-7
abundance: few
v_gene: TRBV6-5

CDR3nt: TGTGCCAGCAGTTTACCGGGACTAACGGGGGGAGAGACCCAGTACTTC
CDR3aa: CASSLPGLTGGETQYF
d_gene: TRBD2
j_gene: TRBJ2-5
abundance: few
v_gene: TRBV5-6

CDR3nt: TGTGCCAGCCGAAACAGGGGGGACGTGAACACTGAAGCTTTCTTT
CDR3aa: CASRNRGDVNTEAFF
d_gene: TRBD1
j_gene: TRBJ1-1
abundance: -
v_gene: TRBV19

CDR3nt: TGTGCCAGCAGCTTGGGACGGCAGAACACTGAAGCTTTCTTT
CDR3aa: CASSLGRQNTEAFF
d_gene: -
j_gene: TRBJ1-1
abundance: -
v_gene: TRBV7-9

CDR3nt: TGCGCCAGCAGTCCTCACAGGGGGTTGCGATACTATGGCTACACCTTC
CDR3aa: CASSPHRGLRYYGYTF
d_gene: TRBD1
j_gene: TRBJ1-2
abundance: once
v_gene: TRBV23-1